The 21 T cell receptor beta chains presented below share a single source sample, sequenced in a study of blood T cells in healthy people across ages. Sample-barcoded 5' priming and a J-beta primer mix drove a second PCR of about 6 to 12 cycles. TCRdb reprocessed the 5' RACE reads via MiXCR and lists one record per CDR3 protein. The profile shows roughly 1.6 million distinct CDR3 sequences, almost 35% of them singletons. Sequencing used blood. The origin of the receptors is a young woman in good health.

The chain combines TRBV30 with TRBJ2-1; possibly TRBD2 for D (5 bases). V was shortened by 0 bases and J by 13 bases, with 19 bases between the two germline ends. The CDR3 is 14 amino acids. Germline V gene data show CDR1 as GTSNPN and CDR2 as SVGIG (reference sequence). This CDR3 is CAWSVPSWSNHQFF. CDR3 coding DNA: TGTGCCTGGAGTGTACCTAGCTGGTCTAATCATCAGTTCTTC.

This clonotype was seen a handful of times. The CDR3 sequence is CASSSLPGGLGTQYF. CDR3 coding DNA: TGTGCCAGCAGCTCCCTCCCAGGAGGATTGGGGACGCAGTATTTT. This sequence joins TRBV7-9 and TRBJ2-3, with D tentatively TRBD2 (5 bases). The V end was cut by 4 bases, the J end by 9 bases, with 20 bases between. The CDR3 totals 15 residues. In germline, CDR1 is SEHNR, CDR2 FQNEAQ (reference sequence).

For the CDR3, the DNA is TGTGCCACCAGCGAGGGGGAATACGAGCAGTACTTC. It is translated as CATSEGEYEQYF. The rearrangement links TRBV15 to TRBJ2-7; possibly TRBD1 for D (6 bases). This CDR3 is 12 amino acids long. Germline V gene lookup returns CDR1 LNHNV and CDR2 YYDKDF (reference sequence). The germline V and J ends were trimmed by 5 bases and 4 bases, with 9 bases remaining between them.

Comments on this clonotype: No conserved phenylalanine or tryptophan is present at the end of the CDR3, so a read error is the likely explanation. The rearrangement uses TRBV7-3 and TRBJ2-1, with TRBD2 matching 8 bases. The ends lost 11 bases at V and 2 bases at J; junction bases unmatched: 5. The CDR3 totals 13 residues. Per germline, CDR1 SGHTA and CDR2 FQGTGA. The CDR3: CASGGGAYNEQFS. In DNA, the CDR3 is TGTGCCTCCGGGGGGGGCGCCTACAATGAGCAGTTCTCC.

J is TRBJ1-1 and V is TRBV14; D remains unclear. V was trimmed by 0 bases and J by 0 bases, leaving 11 bases between them. The germline V gene has CDR1 SGHDN and CDR2 FVKESK. The CDR3 extends over 16 amino acids. CDR3 region: CASSQDMGVLNTEAFF. CDR3 DNA sequence: TGTGCCAGCAGCCAAGATATGGGAGTCCTGAACACTGAAGCTTTCTTT.

This clonotype was picked up a small number of times. The V gene is TRBV5-1, the J gene TRBJ2-7; D call uncertain. This CDR3 is 12 amino acids long. Trimming pared 3 bases from V and 5 bases from J, leaving 9 bases between. The V gene's germline CDR1 is SGHRS and CDR2 YFSETQ. CDR3 sequence (DNA): TGCGCCAGCAGCTCCCAGCTCGACGAGCAGTACTTC. This gives the protein CASSSQLDEQYF.

The rearrangement uses TRBV11-2 and TRBJ2-7; TRBD1 agrees at 7 bases. Unmatched junction bases numbered 5, after V lost 3 bases and J lost 3 bases. There are 14 residues in the CDR3. CDR1 and CDR2 (germline): SGHAT, FQNNGV. CDR3 sequence: CASSFLRQGYEQYF. DNA for the CDR3: TGTGCCAGCAGCTTCCTCCGACAGGGCTACGAGCAGTACTTC. The variable domain in full, with the rest retrieved from reference TRBV11-2 and TRBJ2-7, is EAGVAQSPRYKIIEKRQSVAFWCNPISGHATLYWYQQILGQGPKLLIQFQNNGVVDDSQLPKDRFSAERLKGVDSTLKIQPAKLEDSAVYLCASSFLRQGYEQYFGPGTRLTVT.

This clonotype was picked up a small number of times. The V gene is TRBV4-1, the J gene TRBJ2-3, with TRBD2 matching over 10 bases. CDR1 is MGHRA, CDR2 YSYEKL, per germline. J lost 4 bases, V lost 0 bases, and 13 bases had no gene match. The CDR3 extends over 19 amino acids. Written as DNA, the CDR3 is TGCGCCAGCAGCCAAGATAGAAGCGGGAGGGCCCTATTGGCAGATACGCAGTATTTT. Amino acid sequence: CASSQDRSGRALLADTQYF.

This clonotype appeared once. The V and J genes are TRBV20-1 and TRBJ2-1; TRBD2 matches 8 bases. The CDR3 spans 16 residues. CDR1 is DFQATT and CDR2 is SNEGSKA in the germline V gene (reference sequence). V dropped 3 bases and J dropped 4; count of bases not matched to a gene: 11. The CDR3 region is CSARWLAGFIYNEQFF. CDR3 coding DNA: TGCAGTGCTAGGTGGTTAGCGGGATTCATTTACAATGAGCAGTTCTTC.

The rearrangement links TRBV9 to TRBJ2-7; 9 bases match TRBD1. CDR1 is SGDLS and CDR2 is YYNGEE in the germline V gene. J was trimmed by 3 bases and V by 3 bases; bases with no gene match: 4. This CDR3 is built from 14 residues. The CDR3 here is CASSAGQGDYEQYF. The CDR3 coding sequence is TGTGCCAGCAGCGCGGGACAGGGTGACTACGAGCAGTACTTC.

The chain is built from TRBV10-3 and TRBJ2-2; 9 bases match TRBD1. With 6 bases clipped from V and 3 bases from J, the junction kept 2 bases outside the gene matches. Looked up from germline, CDR1 is ENHRY and CDR2 is SYGVKD. This CDR3 comprises 14 residues. In nucleotides, the CDR3 is TGTGCCATCAGCCGGGACAGGGACACCGGGGAGCTGTTTTTT. This encodes CAISRDRDTGELFF.

This clonotype was counted a few times. V usage is TRBV20-1 and J usage is TRBJ2-3, with 12 bases aligning to TRBD2. The germline CDR1 and CDR2 sequences are DFQATT and SNEGSKA (reference sequence). V was pared by 4 bases and J by 6 bases, with 8 bases of the junction left unmatched. CDR3 size: 15 residues. CDR3 sequence: CSAIWTSGAWDTQYF. CDR3 nucleotide sequence: TGCAGTGCTATATGGACTAGCGGGGCCTGGGATACGCAGTATTTT.

This clonotype occurred a few times. The genes are TRBV3-1 and TRBJ2-7; D might be TRBD1 (6 bases). CDR3 size: 14 residues. Germline assignment: CDR1 LGHDT and CDR2 YNNKEL (reference sequence). The V end was cut by 1 base, the J end by 7 bases, with 14 bases between. CDR3 nucleotide sequence: TGTGCCAGCAGCCAAGGACCAGGGGCTCGGGAGCAGTACTTC. Translating gives CASSQGPGAREQYF.

The chain recombines TRBV14 with TRBJ2-3; D call uncertain. Germline CDR1 reads SGHDN; CDR2 reads FVKESK. This CDR3 comprises 13 residues. The ends were cut back, 1 base at V and 14 bases at J, with 16 bases in the middle. The DNA for the CDR3 is TGTGCCAGCAGCCAAGGCGGTACAACTCCTCCGTATTTT. Its translation: CASSQGGTTPPYF. Combining the CDR3 with reference TRBV14 and TRBJ2-3 gives the whole variable domain EAGVTQFPSHSVIEKGQTVTLRCDPISGHDNLYWYRRVMGKEIKFLLHFVKESKQDESGMPNNRFLAERTGGTYSTLKVQPAELEDSGVYFCASSQGGTTPPYFGPGTRLTVL.

The rearrangement joins TRBV6-4 to TRBJ1-1, with D possibly being TRBD1 (6 bases). The CDR3 length is 22 residues. Trimming took 2 bases from V and 0 from J, leaving 31 bases between them. Germline CDR1 MRHNA, CDR2 SNTAGT. The CDR3 here is CASSDTYHYPFRDTHLNTEAFF. The CDR3 nucleotides are TGTGCCAGCAGTGACACCTACCACTATCCGTTCCGGGACACCCATCTGAACACTGAAGCTTTCTTT.

The sample holds a few counts of this clonotype. This chain connects TRBV27 to TRBJ2-2; TRBD1 matches at 9 bases. V was pared by 5 bases and J by 5 bases, with 3 bases of the junction left unmatched. Germline CDR1 reads MNHEY; CDR2 reads SMNVEV (reference sequence). This CDR3 spans 14 amino acids. CDR3: CASSRTGVTGELFF. As DNA, the CDR3 is TGTGCCAGCAGTAGGACAGGGGTGACCGGGGAGCTGTTTTTT.

About this clonotype itself: Its ends do not fully match the called genes, so a read error is possible. This rearrangement joins TRBV4-1 to TRBJ2-1; D gene ambiguous. CDR1 and CDR2 from the germline V gene are MGHRA and YSYEKL. The CDR3 is 13 residues long. The CDR3 protein is CASSQDVYNEHFF. The DNA of the CDR3 is TGCGCCAGCAGCCAAGATGTCTACAATGAGCATTTCTTC.

This clonotype was seen once. J is TRBJ2-5 and V is TRBV2, with 9 bases matching TRBD2. Germline lookup yields CDR1 SNHLY and CDR2 FYNNEI. The CDR3 sequence is 16 residues long. V was clipped by 4 bases and J by 6 bases; unmatched bases: 12. This CDR3 is CASSGPWAGGPKTQYF. The CDR3 bases are TGTGCCAGCAGTGGGCCATGGGCGGGGGGGCCCAAGACCCAGTACTTC.

This clonotype was detected a few times. The gene calls are TRBV5-1 and TRBJ1-6, with TRBD1 matching over 7 bases. The V segment lost 5 bases and the J segment 7 bases; nucleotides outside the gene matches: 6. CDR1 is SGHRS, CDR2 YFSETQ, per germline. The CDR3 loop spans 14 amino acids. As DNA, the CDR3 is TGCGCCAGCAGACCGACAGGGATAAATTCACCCCTCCACTTT. Residues: CASRPTGINSPLHF.

The chain couples TRBV20-1 to TRBJ2-5; 9 positions match TRBD2. The J call is in doubt because the DNA end fits TRBJ2-1 better. The CDR3 runs to 12 residues. In germline, CDR1 is DFQATT, CDR2 SNEGSKA (reference sequence). The CDR3 region has the DNA TGCAGTGCTCGACTAGCGGAAGAGGAGCAGTTCTTC. Its translation: CSARLAEEEQFF.

In its sample, this clonotype was seen a few times. The genes are TRBV3-1 and TRBJ2-7; TRBD1 matches at 7 bases. The CDR3 totals 15 residues. Trimming removed 4 bases from V and 0 bases from J; junction bases left unmatched: 6. Germline values: CDR1 LGHDT, CDR2 YNNKEL (reference sequence). CDR3 coding DNA: TGTGCCAGCAGCCGCGTATGGGACAGCTCCTACGAGCAGTACTTC. Translated: CASSRVWDSSYEQYF.